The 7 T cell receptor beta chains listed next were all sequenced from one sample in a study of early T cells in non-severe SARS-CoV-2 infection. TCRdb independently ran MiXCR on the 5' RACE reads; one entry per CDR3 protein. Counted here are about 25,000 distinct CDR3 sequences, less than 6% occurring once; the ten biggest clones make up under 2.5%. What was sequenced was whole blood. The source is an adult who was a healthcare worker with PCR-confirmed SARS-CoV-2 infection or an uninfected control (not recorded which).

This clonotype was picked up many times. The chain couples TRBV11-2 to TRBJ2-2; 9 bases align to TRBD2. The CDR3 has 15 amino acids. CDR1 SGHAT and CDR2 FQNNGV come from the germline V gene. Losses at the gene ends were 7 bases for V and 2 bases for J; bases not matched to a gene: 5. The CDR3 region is CASTLTSGNTGELFF. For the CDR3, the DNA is TGTGCCAGCACCTTGACTAGCGGTAACACCGGGGAGCTGTTTTTT. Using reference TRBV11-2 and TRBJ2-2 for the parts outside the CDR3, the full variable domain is EAGVAQSPRYKIIEKRQSVAFWCNPISGHATLYWYQQILGQGPKLLIQFQNNGVVDDSQLPKDRFSAERLKGVDSTLKIQPAKLEDSAVYLCASTLTSGNTGELFFGEGSRLTVL.

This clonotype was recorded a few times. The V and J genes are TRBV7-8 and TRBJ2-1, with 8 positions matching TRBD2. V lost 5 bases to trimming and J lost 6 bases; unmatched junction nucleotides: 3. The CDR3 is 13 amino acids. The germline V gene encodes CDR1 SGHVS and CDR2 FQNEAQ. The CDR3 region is CASSSGTSNEQFF. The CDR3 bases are TGTGCCAGCAGCAGCGGGACTAGCAATGAGCAGTTCTTC.

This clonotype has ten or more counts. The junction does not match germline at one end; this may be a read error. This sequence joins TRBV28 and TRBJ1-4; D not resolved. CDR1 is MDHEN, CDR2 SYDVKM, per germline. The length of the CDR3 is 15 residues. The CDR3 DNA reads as TGTGCCAGCAGCGATCGCGGACGGGCTAATGAAAAACTTTTTTTT. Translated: CASSDRGRANEKLFF.

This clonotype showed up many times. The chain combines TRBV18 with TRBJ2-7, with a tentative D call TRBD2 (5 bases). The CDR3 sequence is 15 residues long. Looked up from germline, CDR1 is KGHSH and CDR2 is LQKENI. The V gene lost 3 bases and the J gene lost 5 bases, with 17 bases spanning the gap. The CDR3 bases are TGTGCCAGCTCACCCCTCGGCGGGCCCATGGACGAGCAGTACTTC. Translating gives CASSPLGGPMDEQYF. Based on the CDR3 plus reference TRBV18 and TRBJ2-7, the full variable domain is NAGVMQNPRHLVRRRGQEARLRCSPMKGHSHVYWYRQLPEEGLKFMVYLQKENIIDESGMPKERFSAEFPKEGPSILRIQQVVRGDSAAYFCASSPLGGPMDEQYFGPGTRLTVT.

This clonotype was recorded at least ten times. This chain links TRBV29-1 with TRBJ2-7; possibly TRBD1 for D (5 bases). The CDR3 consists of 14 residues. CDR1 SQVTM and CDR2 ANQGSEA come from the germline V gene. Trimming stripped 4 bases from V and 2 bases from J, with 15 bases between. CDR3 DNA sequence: TGCAGCGTTGTAGGTTTGGACAAAGCCTACGAGCAGTACTTC. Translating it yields CSVVGLDKAYEQYF.

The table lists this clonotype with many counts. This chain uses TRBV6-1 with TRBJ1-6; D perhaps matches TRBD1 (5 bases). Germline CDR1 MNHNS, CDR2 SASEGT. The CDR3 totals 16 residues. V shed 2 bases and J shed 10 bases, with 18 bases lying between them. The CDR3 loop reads CASSEMLARVGSPLHF. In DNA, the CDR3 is TGTGCCAGCAGTGAAATGTTGGCCAGGGTAGGATCACCCCTCCACTTT.

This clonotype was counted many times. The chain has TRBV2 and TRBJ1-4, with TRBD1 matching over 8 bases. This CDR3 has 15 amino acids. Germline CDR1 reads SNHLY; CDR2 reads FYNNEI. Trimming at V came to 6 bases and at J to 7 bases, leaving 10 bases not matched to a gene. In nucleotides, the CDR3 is TGTGCCAGCAGCCGACAGGGGTACCCAAGTGAAAAACTGTTTTTT. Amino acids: CASSRQGYPSEKLFF. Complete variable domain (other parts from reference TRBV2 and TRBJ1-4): EPEVTQTPSHQVTQMGQEVILRCVPISNHLYFYWYRQILGQKVEFLVSFYNNEISEKSEIFDDQFSVERPDGSNFTLKIRSTKLEDSAMYFCASSRQGYPSEKLFFGSGTQLSVL.